This TCR beta chain was documented in a study of T cell clonotyping in hematopoietic cell transplantation. Study-level findings and limits: Pathologically expanded recipient clonotypes increased progressively from day 30 to day 180 as diversity fell.

This CDR3 contains 13 residues. Trimming removed 4 bases from V and 4 bases from J, with 12 bases in between. Germline V gene lookup returns CDR1 SGHKS and CDR2 YYEKEE (reference sequence). This clone occurred a few times. As yet, its antigen is unknown. Sample time point: recipient sample about 28 days before transplant, after cytoreduction. Data came from immunoSEQ multiplex PCR; TCRdb stores just in-frame clones and leaves some out. The table records about 20,000 clones, roughly 88% of them present only once. The receptor was isolated from a man in his fifties with acute myeloid leukemia. Some clones in this sample may be carry-over from other donors' samples. The rearrangement joins TRBV5-5 to TRBJ2-7, with a tentative D call TRBD2 (5 bases). Sequences were derived from peripheral blood mononuclear cells, sampled before stem cell transplant. The CDR3: CASSPEVRYEQYF. The CDR3, as DNA: TGTGCCAGCAGCCCGGAGGTTCGATACGAGCAGTACTTC. The full variable domain, rest sourced from reference TRBV5-5 and TRBJ2-7, is DAGVTQSPTHLIKTRGQQVTLRCSPISGHKSVSWYQQVLGQGPQFIFQYYEKEERGRGNFPDRFSARQFPNYSSELNVNALLLGDSALYLCASSPEVRYEQYFGPGTRLTVT.